The entry that follows covers one T cell receptor (beta chain) sequence. Its antigen is undetermined. Possible read error: a much larger clone is one base away. The CDR3 has 16 amino acids. V shed 8 bases and J 4 bases; nucleotides not matched to a gene: 8. The V gene's germline CDR1 is SGHAT and CDR2 FQNNGV. Alongside a J-beta primer mix, a sample-barcoded 5' primer served in a second PCR lasting roughly 7 to 11 cycles. In TCRdb, the 5' RACE reads were re-called with MiXCR into one record per CDR3 protein. The top ten clones hold approximately 13% of a sample with about 670,000 distinct CDR3 sequences, approximately 52% of them seen once. The sample is drawn from a study of blood T cells in healthy people across ages. Study results and caveats: The study found more naive CD4+ cells and higher diversity in long-lived than aged donors.

Sequenced input: blood. The chain carries TRBV11-2 and TRBJ2-1; TRBD2 matches 13 bases. The sequence was collected from a woman aged 80 or older in good health. CDR3 residues: CASGRLAGGTYNEQFF. The CDR3 region has the DNA TGTGCCAGCGGCCGACTAGCGGGAGGTACTTACAATGAGCAGTTCTTC.